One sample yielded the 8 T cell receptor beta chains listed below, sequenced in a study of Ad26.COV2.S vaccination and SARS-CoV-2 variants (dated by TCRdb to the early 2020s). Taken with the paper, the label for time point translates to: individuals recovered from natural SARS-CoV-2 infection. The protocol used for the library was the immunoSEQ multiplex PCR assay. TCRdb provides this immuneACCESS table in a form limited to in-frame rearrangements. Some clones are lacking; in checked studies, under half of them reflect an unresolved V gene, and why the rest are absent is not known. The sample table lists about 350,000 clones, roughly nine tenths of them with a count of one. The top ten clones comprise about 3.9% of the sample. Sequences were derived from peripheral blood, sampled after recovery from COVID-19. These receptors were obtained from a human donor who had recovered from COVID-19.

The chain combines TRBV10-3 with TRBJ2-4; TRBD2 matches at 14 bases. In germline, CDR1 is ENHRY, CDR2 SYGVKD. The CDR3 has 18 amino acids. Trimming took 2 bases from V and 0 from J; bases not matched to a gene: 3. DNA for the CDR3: TGTGCCATCAGTGAGGGACTAGCGGGGGGTCTAGCCAAAAACATTCAGTACTTC. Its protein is CAISEGLAGGLAKNIQYF.

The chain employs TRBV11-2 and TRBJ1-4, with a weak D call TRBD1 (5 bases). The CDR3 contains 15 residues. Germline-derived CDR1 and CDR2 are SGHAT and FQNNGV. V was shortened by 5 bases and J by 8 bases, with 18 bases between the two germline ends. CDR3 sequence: CASSTLLGWDEKLFF. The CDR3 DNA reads TGTGCCAGCAGCACCCTCCTCGGGTGGGACGAAAAACTGTTTTTT.

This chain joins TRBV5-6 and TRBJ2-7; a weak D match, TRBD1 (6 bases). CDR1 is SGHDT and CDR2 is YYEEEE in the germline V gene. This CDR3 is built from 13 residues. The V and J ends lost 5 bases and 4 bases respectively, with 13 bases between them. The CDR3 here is CASSGGQNYEQYF. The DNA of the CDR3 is TGTGCCAGCAGTGGGGGACAAAATTACGAGCAGTACTTC.

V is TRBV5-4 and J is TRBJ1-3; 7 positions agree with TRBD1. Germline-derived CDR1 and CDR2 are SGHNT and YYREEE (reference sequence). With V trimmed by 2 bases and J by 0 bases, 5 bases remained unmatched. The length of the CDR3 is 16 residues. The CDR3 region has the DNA TGTGCCAGCAGCTTTTGGACAGGTAGCTCTGGAAACACCATATATTTT. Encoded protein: CASSFWTGSSGNTIYF. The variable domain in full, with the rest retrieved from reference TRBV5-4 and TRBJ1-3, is ETGVTQSPTHLIKTRGQQVTLRCSSQSGHNTVSWYQQALGQGPQFIFQYYREEENGRGNFPPRFSGLQFPNYSSELNVNALELDDSALYLCASSFWTGSSGNTIYFGEGSWLTVV.

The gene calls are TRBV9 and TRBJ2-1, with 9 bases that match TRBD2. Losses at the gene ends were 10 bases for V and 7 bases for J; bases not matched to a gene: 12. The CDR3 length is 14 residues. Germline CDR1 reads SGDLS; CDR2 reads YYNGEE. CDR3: CASADPGLANEQFF. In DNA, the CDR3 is TGTGCCTCTGCTGACCCGGGACTAGCAAATGAGCAGTTCTTC.

DNA for the CDR3: TGTGCCAGCAGTTTAACCAGCGGGCGCAGCCGGGAGACCCAGTACTTC. It is translated as CASSLTSGRSRETQYF. The rearrangement joins TRBV27 to TRBJ2-5; possibly TRBD2 for D (6 bases). Germline V gene sequence: CDR1 MNHEY, CDR2 SMNVEV (reference sequence). V lost 2 bases to trimming and J lost 5 bases, with 18 bases between them. This CDR3 region has 16 residues.

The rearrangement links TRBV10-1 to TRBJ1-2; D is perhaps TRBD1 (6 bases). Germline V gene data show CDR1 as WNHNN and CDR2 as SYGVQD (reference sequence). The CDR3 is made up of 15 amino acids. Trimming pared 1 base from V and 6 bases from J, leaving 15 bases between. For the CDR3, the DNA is TGCGCCAGCAGTGAGTATTCGGGACAACCTGATGGCTACACCTTC. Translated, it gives CASSEYSGQPDGYTF.

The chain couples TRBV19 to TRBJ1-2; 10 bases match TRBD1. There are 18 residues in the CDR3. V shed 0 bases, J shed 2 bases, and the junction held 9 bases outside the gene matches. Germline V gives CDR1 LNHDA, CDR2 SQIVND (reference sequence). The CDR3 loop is CASSIDFLRQGANYGYTF. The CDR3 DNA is TGTGCCAGTAGTATAGATTTTTTAAGACAGGGGGCGAACTATGGCTACACCTTC.